Here is one T cell receptor (beta chain) with its context. What it binds is not known. These data are taken from a study of regulatory and conventional T cells in RAG deficiency. Trimming took off 5 bases at V and 5 bases at J, with 16 bases between the two ends. Germline assignment: CDR1 SGHRS and CDR2 YFSETQ. The CDR3 totals 14 residues. Measured with immunoSEQ multiplex PCR; TCRdb has only the in-frame clones, and not every one. The sample has around 25,000 clones; 95% to 96% are singletons. Conventional CD4+ T cells were sorted from blood as CD25-low CD127-high cells. General study results and limits: These Omenn syndrome Treg sorts may hold peripherally activated cells instead. Shannon entropy fell and Simpson indices rose in RAG-deficient patients. Omenn patients showed >90% Treg-Tconv overlap and shorter CDR3 lengths.

This sample also belongs to another study, concerning regulatory T cells. In that study: Primers: 52 TRBV forward and 13 TRBJ reverse.

Sequencing was performed on CD25- CD4+ T cells sorted from blood. This clonotype originated in a human donor in good health. The rearrangement uses TRBV5-1 and TRBJ2-5, with D perhaps TRBD2 (6 bases). Written as DNA, the CDR3 is TGCGCCAGCAGTCTGGAGGGGTTGCGGGAGACCCAGTACTTC. The encoded protein is CASSLEGLRETQYF.